This T cell receptor beta chain was identified during a study of blood T cell repertoires in COVID-19. The germline V gene has CDR1 LGHNA and CDR2 YSLEER. The V end lost 1 base, the J end lost 0 bases, and 9 bases lay between the germline ends. This CDR3 region has 16 residues. The data were produced by immunoSEQ multiplex PCR, yet TCRdb's version contains in-frame clones alone and is incomplete. The sample shows 40,000 to 55,000 clones, more than 75% of them seen only once. The specimen sequenced was peripheral blood. This sequence originates from a man between 65 and 79 years old with acute or convalescent COVID-19. V is TRBV4-3 and J is TRBJ1-4; no reliable D call. The CDR3 nucleotides read TGCGCCAGCAGCCAAGCATACGGAGCAACTAATGAAAAACTGTTTTTT. It encodes CASSQAYGATNEKLFF.